The table lists the clone carrying this TCR beta chain with a count of one. The antigen is unknown. Looked up from germline, CDR1 is SGHNT and CDR2 is YYREEE (reference sequence). The V end lost 5 bases, the J end lost 2 bases, and 14 bases lay between the germline ends. The CDR3 consists of 15 residues. The record originates from a study of coeliac disease. Study-level background: Each coeliac patient was active, refractory type I, or diet-controlled.

This table comes from immunoSEQ multiplex PCR, and its TCRdb copy is limited to in-frame clones, with some not included. The sample carries several thousand clones, around 67% recorded once. The study's findings and limits: Cross-contamination between intraepithelial and lamina propria cells was possible.

V and J are TRBV5-4 and TRBJ2-1, with D maybe TRBD2 (5 bases). The material sequenced was lamina propria lymphocytes from the gut. This receptor was taken from a man aged 50 to 59 with active celiac disease. Here the CDR3 reads CASSFRLPTYNEQFF. Written as DNA, the CDR3 is TGTGCCAGCAGTTTCCGACTACCCACCTACAATGAGCAGTTCTTC.